The 8 T cell receptor beta chains presented below share a single source sample, sequenced in a study of cytomegalovirus exposure and HLA in healthy donors. Primers: 60 Vbeta forward and 13 Jbeta reverse. The method was immunoSEQ multiplex PCR; TCRdb's version includes in-frame clones alone and lacks a portion of them. The sample yields 100,000 to 150,000 clones, roughly 75% seen once. The specimen sequenced was PBMCs. The receptors were sampled from a female donor in good health and CMV-seronegative.

The chain couples TRBV29-1 to TRBJ1-2, with D possibly matching TRBD1 (6 bases). The germline V gene has CDR1 SQVTM and CDR2 ANQGSEA. CDR3 length: 14 residues. V was trimmed by 4 bases and J by 4 bases, leaving 16 bases between them. In nucleotides, the CDR3 is TGCAGCGTTGTGCTTGACCTAGGGGGCTATGGCTACACCTTC. It codes for CSVVLDLGGYGYTF.

The chain recombines TRBV15 with TRBJ2-5; 14 bases fit TRBD2. The CDR3 runs 15 residues. The V gene's germline CDR1 is LNHNV and CDR2 YYDKDF (reference sequence). V gave up 5 bases and J gave up 3 bases; unmatched junction bases: 2. CDR3 coding DNA: TGTGCCACCAGCCAGGGACTAGCGGGAGAAGAGACCCAGTACTTC. Translating gives CATSQGLAGEETQYF.

This clone was detected only a few times. J is TRBJ2-5 and V is TRBV5-1; maybe TRBD2 (7 bases). The germline CDR1 and CDR2 sequences are SGHRS and YFSETQ. With 0 bases removed from V and 5 bases from J, the gap between germline ends came to 23 bases. This CDR3 contains 18 residues. The CDR3 loop is CASSLAPPGGPLPETQYF. The CDR3, as DNA: TGCGCCAGCAGCTTGGCCCCCCCGGGGGGCCCTTTACCGGAGACCCAGTACTTC.

The V call is TRBV4-1, the J call TRBJ2-5; 15 bases align to TRBD2. The trim removed 4 bases at V and 7 bases at J, leaving 4 bases unmatched. Germline CDR1 and CDR2: MGHRA and YSYEKL. The CDR3 contains 15 residues. The CDR3 region has the DNA TGCGCCAGCAGCCGGGGACTAGCGGGGGGAGGGACCCAGTACTTC. Encoded protein: CASSRGLAGGGTQYF.

The chain carries TRBV4-2 and TRBJ2-7, with 9 bases fitting TRBD2. With V trimmed by 1 base and J by 2 bases, 9 bases remained unmatched. The germline V gene has CDR1 LGHNA and CDR2 YNFKEQ. The CDR3 covers 17 residues. CDR3 bases: TGTGCCAGCAGCCAAGTAACAGCGGGGGGCCCTACCTACGAGCAGTACTTC. Translated, it gives CASSQVTAGGPTYEQYF.

This chain connects TRBV5-1 to TRBJ2-5, with D maybe TRBD2 (7 bases). The DNA end is a closer match to TRBJ2-7, so the J assignment may be wrong. From germline, CDR1 is SGHRS and CDR2 YFSETQ. The CDR3 loop spans 15 amino acids. CDR3 loop: CASSSLGGGPYEQYF. Here the CDR3 DNA reads TGCGCCAGCAGCTCGCTTGGGGGGGGGCCCTACGAGCAGTACTTC.

This clone turned up a few times. The rearrangement joins TRBV10-1 to TRBJ1-2, with 7 bases identical to TRBD1. This CDR3 is 14 amino acids long. With V trimmed by 5 bases and J by 8 bases, 11 bases remained unmatched. Germline V CDR1 and CDR2: WNHNN, SYGVQD (reference sequence). CDR3 loop: CASSPGTAPIGYTF. The DNA of the CDR3 is TGCGCCAGCAGTCCCGGGACAGCACCTATCGGCTACACCTTC.

The V gene is TRBV30, the J gene TRBJ2-5, with TRBD2 matching over 11 bases. CDR1 is GTSNPN and CDR2 is SVGIG in the germline V gene (reference sequence). V lost 3 bases and J lost 1; bases outside the gene matches: 1. The CDR3 extends over 14 amino acids. The CDR3 here is CAWRTSGTQETQYF. CDR3 coding DNA: TGTGCCTGGAGGACTAGCGGGACCCAAGAGACCCAGTACTTC.